The sample holds a few counts of the clone carrying this T cell receptor beta chain. Its antigen remains unknown. Trimming pared 2 bases from V and 4 bases from J, leaving 16 bases between. The CDR3 length is 16 residues. Germline loops: CDR1 MDHEN, CDR2 SYDVKM. These data originate in a study of vaccination and CD4 T cells after COVID-19. About the research overall: Convalescent cases comprised fewer than ten mild and one severe, all SARS-CoV-2 positive by nasal swab PCR.

Treatment in this sample: approximately 9-day PBMC culture with coronavirus spike peptide pools or control peptides (ViraFEST assay). About 1.9 million PBMCs went into each well for culture with roughly 10 IU/ml IL-2 and around 9.6 ug/ml peptide pools. The authors replaced half the medium with fresh IL-2 medium on days 3 and 7. Regarding the study as a whole: Spike mono-reactivity was the property of 304 of 307 vaccine-specific clones in convalescent patients.

Oncomine TCR Beta short-read sequencing was applied to DNA from cultured CD4+ T cells. Each CDR3 protein gets one entry after TCRdb re-called the PCR reads with MiXCR. The sample includes about 11,000 distinct CDR3 sequences, approximately 49% of them seen just once. The TCR sequence derives from a human donor who had recovered from COVID-19. Input material: CD4+ T cells from blood, cultured in vitro. This chain uses TRBV28 with TRBJ2-3; D is possibly TRBD2 (6 bases). CDR3 DNA sequence: TGTGCCAGCAGTTTACGAGAACTAGCAGGGCCAGATACGCAGTATTTT. This encodes CASSLRELAGPDTQYF.